This T cell receptor beta chain stems from a study of tumor-infiltrating lymphocytes in localized non-small cell lung cancer. Concerning this clone: What it recognizes is unknown.

The data were produced by immunoSEQ multiplex PCR, yet TCRdb's version contains in-frame clones alone and is incomplete. The sample has around 25,000 clones, roughly 64% seen once. Germline V gives CDR1 SEHNR, CDR2 FQNEAQ (reference sequence). Trimming removed 4 bases from V and 5 bases from J, with 12 bases in between. This CDR3 is built from 15 residues. Findings and limits, study-wide: Tumor T-cell fraction from TCR sequencing was not associated with recurrence-free survival (p = 0.61).

The rearrangement joins TRBV7-9 to TRBJ2-6, with unresolved D. The receptor was isolated from a human donor with non-small cell lung cancer. Material for sequencing was lung tumor tissue. This chain's CDR3 is CASSSKDGWANVLTF. The CDR3 nucleotides read TGTGCCAGCAGCTCAAAGGACGGCTGGGCCAACGTCCTGACTTTC. The full variable domain, rest sourced from reference TRBV7-9 and TRBJ2-6, is DTGVSQNPRHKITKRGQNVTFRCDPISEHNRLYWYRQTLGQGPEFLTYFQNEAQLEKSRLLSDRFSAERPKGSFSTLEIQRTEQGDSAMYLCASSSKDGWANVLTFGAGSRLTVL.